This TCR beta chain is from a study of T cells in Graves' hyperthyroidism and ophthalmopathy. For the study at large: Peripheral blood samples were taken at initial diagnosis, prior to any treatment.

This CDR3 has 15 amino acids. Trimming removed 2 bases from V and 8 bases from J; junction bases left unmatched: 10. Germline lookup yields CDR1 MNHEY and CDR2 SMNVEV (reference sequence). Active moderate-to-severe ophthalmopathy, Clinical Activity Score at least 3, NOSPECS at least 4, under 3 months' duration. The study left out patients who had uncontrolled infection, other autoimmune disease, pregnancy or lactation. This clonotype was recorded many times. TCR beta CDR3 regions were amplified from RNA transcripts. A set of HTBI primers served as the primers for a first-round RT-PCR of the TCR CDR3. TCRdb recomputed calls from the multiplex PCR reads with MiXCR, one row per CDR3 protein. The repertoire has about 350,000 distinct CDR3 sequences, roughly 18% of them found once; the top ten carry less than 20%.

Sequenced material: blood. The sequence came from a woman aged 40-49 years with Graves' ophthalmopathy. V and J are TRBV27 and TRBJ1-2, with TRBD1 matching 8 bases. CDR3 residues: CASSLTRGLRKGYTF. The CDR3 nucleotides read TGTGCCAGCAGTTTAACCAGGGGGCTAAGAAAGGGCTACACCTTC.